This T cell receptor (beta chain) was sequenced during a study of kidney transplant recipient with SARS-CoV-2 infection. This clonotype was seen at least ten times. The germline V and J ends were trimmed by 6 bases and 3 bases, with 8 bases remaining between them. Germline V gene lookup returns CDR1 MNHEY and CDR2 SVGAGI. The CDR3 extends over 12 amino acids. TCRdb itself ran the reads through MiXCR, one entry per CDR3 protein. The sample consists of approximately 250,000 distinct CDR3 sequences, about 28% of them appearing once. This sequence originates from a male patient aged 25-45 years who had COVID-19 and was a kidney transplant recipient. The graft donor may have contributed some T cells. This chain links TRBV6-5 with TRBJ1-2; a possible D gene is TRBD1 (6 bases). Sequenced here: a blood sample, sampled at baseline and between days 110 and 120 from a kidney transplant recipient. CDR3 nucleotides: TGTGCCAGCAGCAGGGGTGACTATGGCTACACCTTC. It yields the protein CASSRGDYGYTF.